The T cell receptor (beta chain) described here comes from a study of Ad26.COV2.S vaccination and SARS-CoV-2 variants. Libraries were prepared by immunoSEQ multiplex PCR; TCRdb keeps only in-frame clonotypes and omits some of them. In the table there are hundreds of thousands of clones, approximately 86% of which are singletons. The treatment here: roughly 18 received Ad26.COV2.S at low or high dose, single or two shots; about five received placebo; per-sample allocation not given. Day 63 after the first injection of vaccine or placebo was the sampling time. V lost 5 bases, J lost 5 bases, and 10 bases lay in between. The CDR3 consists of 13 residues.

V usage is TRBV12-3 or TRBV12-4 and J usage is TRBJ1-5, with D unclear. Sequencing used peripheral blood, obtained in a trial of Ad26.COV2.S vaccine versus placebo. This sequence was found in a person aged 18-65 years who received the Ad26.COV2.S COVID-19 vaccine or a placebo. CDR3 DNA: TGTGCCAGCAGTATCCAAGCCGATCAGCCCCAGCATTTT. Residues: CASSIQADQPQHF.